These T cell receptor beta chains were read from a single sample in a study of blood T cell repertoires in COVID-19. Sequencing used immunoSEQ multiplex PCR; TCRdb keeps in-frame clones, though not all of them. The sample contains roughly 120,000 clones, more than 65% of which appear only once. Sequencing was performed on peripheral blood. The receptors stem from a woman of 80 years or more with acute or convalescent COVID-19. Each CDR3 is given with its conserved first and last residue.

V gene	J gene	CDR3 protein
TRBV9	TRBJ2-3	CASSVALADTDTQYF
TRBV6-1	TRBJ1-2	CASSENGGAGYTF
TRBV6-6	TRBJ2-2	CASSPQGAVAGELFF
TRBV2	TRBJ2-1	CASSRTSGGVEQFF
TRBV18	TRBJ2-1	CASSAAKTGFSKNEQFF
TRBV4-2	TRBJ2-5	CASSLGRGGQETQYF
TRBV7-8	TRBJ2-7	CASSRSGSLGSEQYF
TRBV6-6	TRBJ1-3	CASGSGGGNTIYF
TRBV6-4	TRBJ2-1	CASNILTGGPNEQFF
TRBV6-5	TRBJ1-2	CASSQTGNYGYTF
TRBV30	TRBJ1-5	CAWSFRGGGLPIDQPQHF
TRBV28	TRBJ2-1	CASSLHSGLHYNEQFF
TRBV6-5	TRBJ2-1	CATGPTDSSYNEQFF
TRBV6-1	TRBJ1-6	CASSVVPDSLGNSPLHF
TRBV7-9	TRBJ1-2	CASSLVVATTPEANYGYTF
TRBV4-2	TRBJ1-1	CASSQDPTDNTEAFF
TRBV12-3/TRBV12-4	TRBJ1-4	CASTRSTNEKLFF
TRBV19	TRBJ2-5	CASTGEETQYF
TRBV7-9	TRBJ2-7	CASSRQGASVGEQYF
TRBV6-6	TRBJ2-2	CASREPRTGELFF
TRBV5-1	TRBJ2-7	CASSAGLAGGALRHYEQYF
TRBV20-1	TRBJ2-7	CSTLVLDEQYF
TRBV5-8	TRBJ2-3	CASSLAQGPTDTQYF
TRBV6-5	TRBJ2-5	CASSYSGTSGQETQYF
TRBV4-1	TRBJ2-5	CASSNLKGGSETQYF
TRBV5-1	TRBJ2-7	CASNPGRGSGLYEQYF